This passage covers 20 T cell receptor beta chains from one sample sequenced in a study of OX40 agonist ivuxolimab in advanced cancers. Clones were sequenced by immunoSEQ multiplex PCR, and TCRdb holds only the in-frame ones, with some missing. Among approximately 70,000 clones listed, about 87% were seen once. The sequenced sample was CD4+ or CD8+ T cells sorted from blood, obtained in a trial of the OX40 agonist ivuxolimab. The origin of the receptors is an adult with an advanced solid tumor such as melanoma, head and neck, liver or kidney cancer.

This clone was seen a single time. The chain recombines TRBV18 with TRBJ2-5, with TRBD2 matching 9 bases. The CDR3 contains 15 residues. The V gene's germline CDR1 is KGHSH and CDR2 LQKENI. V shed 6 bases, J shed 1 base, and the junction held 6 bases outside the gene matches. The CDR3 protein is CASSLLAGSQETQYF. For the CDR3, the DNA is TGTGCCAGCTCTCTGCTAGCGGGGAGCCAAGAGACCCAGTACTTC.

V usage is TRBV7-9 and J usage is TRBJ1-2; perhaps TRBD1 as D (6 bases). Germline CDR1 SEHNR, CDR2 FQNEAQ (reference sequence). Trimming removed 6 bases from V and 2 bases from J, with 13 bases in between. The CDR3 totals 14 residues. DNA for the CDR3: TGTGCCAGCAGATCTGGACAGTCCAACTATGGCTACACCTTC. Amino acids: CASRSGQSNYGYTF.

The chain joins TRBV11-2 to TRBJ1-1; D ambiguous. Trimming left V 1 base short and J 2 bases short, with 14 bases between. Germline V gene data show CDR1 as SGHAT and CDR2 as FQNNGV. The CDR3 runs 16 residues. Written as DNA, the CDR3 is TGTGCCAGCAGCTTAGGGTACAGAACCTTAAACACTGAAGCTTTCTTT. This encodes CASSLGYRTLNTEAFF.

J is TRBJ2-7 and V is TRBV7-2, with D possibly TRBD2 on 5 matching bases. CDR1 and CDR2 from the germline V gene are SGHTA and FQGNSA. This CDR3 is built from 16 residues. The germline V and J ends were trimmed by 0 bases and 2 bases, with 14 bases remaining between them. This CDR3 is CASSLARPWGAYEQYF. CDR3 in DNA: TGTGCCAGCAGCTTAGCGCGGCCTTGGGGAGCCTACGAGCAGTACTTC.

V usage is TRBV15 and J usage is TRBJ1-6; D is unresolved. Germline CDR1 reads LNHNV; CDR2 reads YYDKDF (reference sequence). V shed 0 bases and J shed 0 bases, with 9 bases lying between them. CDR3 size: 17 residues. CDR3 residues: CATSRDYGNSYNSPLHF. CDR3 DNA: TGTGCCACCAGCAGAGATTACGGGAACTCCTATAATTCACCCCTCCACTTT. Together with reference TRBV15 and TRBJ1-6, the CDR3 gives the full variable domain: DAMVIQNPRYQVTQFGKPVTLSCSQTLNHNVMYWYQQKSSQAPKLLFHYYDKDFNNEADTPDNFQSRRPNTSFCFLDIRSPGLGDTAMYLCATSRDYGNSYNSPLHFGNGTRLTVT.

The CDR3 reads CASSFELEQYF. The CDR3 DNA follows: TGTGCCAGCAGCTTCGAGCTCGAGCAGTACTTC. The genes are TRBV7-6 and TRBJ2-7, with no clear D. This CDR3 is built from 11 residues. Germline loops: CDR1 SGHVS, CDR2 FNYEAQ. V dropped 3 bases and J dropped 6 bases, with 6 bases sitting between them.

This chain joins TRBV4-2 and TRBJ1-4; D is undetermined. Germline CDR1 and CDR2: LGHNA and YNFKEQ. The CDR3 totals 14 residues. Trimming pared 3 bases from V and 1 base from J, leaving 6 bases between. The CDR3 protein is CASSHSGTNEKLFF. DNA for the CDR3: TGTGCCAGCAGCCACTCGGGAACTAATGAAAAACTGTTTTTT.

V usage is TRBV27 and J usage is TRBJ1-1; the D is unclear. The CDR3 has 13 amino acids. CDR1 is MNHEY and CDR2 is SMNVEV in the germline V gene (reference sequence). Trimming removed 4 bases at V and 1 base at J, with 7 bases between. The CDR3 loop is CASSWTENTEAFF. The CDR3 coding sequence is TGTGCCAGCAGTTGGACGGAGAACACTGAAGCTTTCTTT.

For the CDR3, the DNA is TGTGCCATCAGTAAGGAAACGCGGGGGCGCGTTAATGGCTACACCTTC. Translated, it gives CAISKETRGRVNGYTF. The chain is built from TRBV10-3 and TRBJ1-2, with D perhaps TRBD1 (6 bases). The CDR3 runs 16 residues. Germline CDR1 ENHRY, CDR2 SYGVKD. Trimming stripped 5 bases from V and 6 bases from J, with 22 bases between.

The chain recombines TRBV7-3 with TRBJ2-5; no firm D call. This CDR3 spans 13 amino acids. In germline, CDR1 is SGHTA, CDR2 FQGTGA. V was trimmed by 6 bases and J by 9 bases, leaving 17 bases between them. CDR3: CASSWAEKGSQYF. CDR3 DNA sequence: TGTGCCAGCAGTTGGGCGGAAAAAGGGTCCCAGTACTTC.

The chain links TRBV19 to TRBJ1-1, with D possibly TRBD1 on 6 matching bases. Between the trimmed V and J ends, which lost 5 bases and 5 bases, there was a span of 12 bases. This CDR3 has 13 amino acids. The germline gives CDR1 LNHDA, CDR2 SQIVND (reference sequence). CDR3 DNA: TGTGCCAGTAGTTTGCGGGGGCAAACTGAAGCTTTCTTT. Its translation: CASSLRGQTEAFF.

The genes are TRBV28 and TRBJ1-1; D not certain. Germline V gene lookup returns CDR1 MDHEN and CDR2 SYDVKM. V was pared by 7 bases and J by 3 bases, with 12 bases between. This CDR3 has 13 residues. The CDR3 nucleotides are TGTGCCAGCAACCATGTTTTGGACACTGAAGCTTTCTTT. Protein product: CASNHVLDTEAFF. Variable domain in full (rest from reference TRBV28 and TRBJ1-1): DVKVTQSSRYLVKRTGEKVFLECVQDMDHENMFWYRQDPGLGLRLIYFSYDVKMKEKGDIPEGYSVSREKKERFSLILESASTNQTSMYLCASNHVLDTEAFFGQGTRLTVV.

The chain joins TRBV9 to TRBJ2-3; 7 bases agree with TRBD2. Per germline, CDR1 SGDLS and CDR2 YYNGEE. V shed 1 base, J shed 2 bases, and the junction held 7 bases outside the gene matches. CDR3 size: 16 residues. CDR3 nucleotides: TGTGCCAGCAGCGTAAGTCGGGGACTATTCACAGATACGCAGTATTTT. Translating it yields CASSVSRGLFTDTQYF.

In DNA, the CDR3 is TGTGCCAGCAGCTCGGACAGGGAAGGGTCCGAGCAGTACTTC. Translated: CASSSDREGSEQYF. The chain employs TRBV7-9 and TRBJ2-7; the match to TRBD1 covers 8 bases. Germline V gene data show CDR1 as SEHNR and CDR2 as FQNEAQ (reference sequence). This CDR3 contains 14 residues. The V and J ends lost 4 bases and 6 bases, in that order; junction bases with no gene match: 8.

The CDR3 sequence: CASSICTGPCGYTF. CDR3 sequence (DNA): TGTGCCAGTAGTATTTGTACAGGCCCTTGTGGCTACACCTTC. This chain connects TRBV19 to TRBJ1-2; a weak D match, TRBD1 (5 bases). The CDR3 runs 14 residues. Germline lookup yields CDR1 LNHDA and CDR2 SQIVND (reference sequence). V lost 3 bases to trimming and J lost 7 bases, with 15 bases between them.

This rearrangement joins TRBV7-6 to TRBJ2-5; no definite D call. Trimming shortened V by 2 bases and J by 4 bases, and 14 bases separated the two germline ends. The V gene's germline CDR1 is SGHVS and CDR2 FNYEAQ. The CDR3 extends over 15 amino acids. CDR3 nucleotide sequence: TGTGCCAGCAGCTTAAGACACAAACCGGGAGAGACCCAGTACTTC. It encodes CASSLRHKPGETQYF.

This clone was observed once. V gene TRBV11-3 combines with J gene TRBJ2-1, with 7 bases matching TRBD2. Germline CDR1 is SGHNT and CDR2 is YENEEA. V lost 1 base to trimming and J lost 3 bases; unmatched junction nucleotides: 6. The CDR3 length is 16 residues. The CDR3 nucleotides read TGTGCCAGCAGCTTAGGTCCAGCGGGAAGCTACAATGAGCAGTTCTTC. Translated: CASSLGPAGSYNEQFF.

This clone was detected only a few times. V and J are TRBV30 and TRBJ1-2; D gene uncertain. The V gene lost 2 bases and the J gene lost 2 bases, with 9 bases spanning the gap. Germline V gene lookup returns CDR1 GTSNPN and CDR2 SVGIG (reference sequence). CDR3 length equals 13 residues. In nucleotides, the CDR3 is TGTGCCTGGAGTCGGCAGGCAAACTATGGCTACACCTTC. Translating it yields CAWSRQANYGYTF.

The rearrangement uses TRBV7-2 and TRBJ2-2; 15 bases agree with TRBD2. There are 16 residues in the CDR3. The V segment lost 5 bases and the J segment 7 bases; nucleotides outside the gene matches: 5. Looked up from germline, CDR1 is SGHTA and CDR2 is FQGNSA. The CDR3 protein is CASSAPGLAGGGELFF. CDR3 DNA sequence: TGTGCCAGCAGCGCACCGGGACTAGCGGGAGGCGGGGAGCTGTTTTTT. Filled out from reference TRBV7-2 and TRBJ2-2, the complete variable domain reads GAGVSQSPSNKVTEKGKDVELRCDPISGHTALYWYRQSLGQGLEFLIYFQGNSAPDKSGLPSDRFSAERTGGSVSTLTIQRTQQEDSAVYLCASSAPGLAGGGELFFGEGSRLTVL.

The chain is built from TRBV7-2 and TRBJ1-2; D gene ambiguous. The CDR3 runs to 12 residues. Germline V gene lookup returns CDR1 SGHTA and CDR2 FQGNSA. V was pared by 1 base and J by 4 bases, with 4 bases between. CDR3 in amino acids: CASSLGSYGYTF. In DNA, the CDR3 is TGTGCCAGCAGCTTAGGGAGCTATGGCTACACCTTC.